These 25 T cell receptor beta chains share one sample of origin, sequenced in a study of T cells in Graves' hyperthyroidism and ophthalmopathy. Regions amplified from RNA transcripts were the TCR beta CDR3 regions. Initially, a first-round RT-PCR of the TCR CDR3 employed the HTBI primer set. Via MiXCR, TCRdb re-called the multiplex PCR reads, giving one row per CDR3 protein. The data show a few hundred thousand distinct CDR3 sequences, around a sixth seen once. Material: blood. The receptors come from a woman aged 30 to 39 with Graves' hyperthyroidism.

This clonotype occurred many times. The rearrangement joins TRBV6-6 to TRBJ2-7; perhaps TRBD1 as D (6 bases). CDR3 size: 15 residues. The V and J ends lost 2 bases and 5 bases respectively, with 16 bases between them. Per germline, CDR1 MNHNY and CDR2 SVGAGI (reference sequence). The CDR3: CASSYPPRGGNEQYF. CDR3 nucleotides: TGTGCCAGCAGTTACCCCCCCAGGGGTGGCAACGAGCAGTACTTC.

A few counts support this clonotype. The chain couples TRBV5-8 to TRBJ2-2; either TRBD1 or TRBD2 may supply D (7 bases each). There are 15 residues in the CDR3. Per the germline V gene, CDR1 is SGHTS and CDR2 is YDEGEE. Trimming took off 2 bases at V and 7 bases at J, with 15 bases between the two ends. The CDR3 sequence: CASSFRGGPIGELFF. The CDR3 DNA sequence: TGTGCCAGCAGCTTCAGGGGGGGACCCATCGGGGAGCTGTTTTTT.

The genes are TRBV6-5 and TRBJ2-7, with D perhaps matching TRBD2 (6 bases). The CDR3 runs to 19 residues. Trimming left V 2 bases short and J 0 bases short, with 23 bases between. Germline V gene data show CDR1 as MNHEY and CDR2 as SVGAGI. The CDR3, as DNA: TGTGCCAGCAGTTACCTAAAAGCTTGGGACTTCCCTAGCTCCTACGAGCAGTACTTC. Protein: CASSYLKAWDFPSSYEQYF.

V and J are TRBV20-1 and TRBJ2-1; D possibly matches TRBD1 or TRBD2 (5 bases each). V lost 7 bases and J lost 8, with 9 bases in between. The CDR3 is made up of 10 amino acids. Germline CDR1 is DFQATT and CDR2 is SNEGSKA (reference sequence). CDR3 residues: CSVGEHEQFF. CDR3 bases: TGCAGTGTGGGGGAGCATGAGCAGTTCTTC.

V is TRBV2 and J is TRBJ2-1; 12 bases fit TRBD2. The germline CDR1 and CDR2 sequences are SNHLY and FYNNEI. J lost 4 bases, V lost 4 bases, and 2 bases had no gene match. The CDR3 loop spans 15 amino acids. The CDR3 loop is CASSGTSGKYNEQFF. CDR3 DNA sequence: TGTGCCAGCAGTGGGACTAGCGGGAAATACAATGAGCAGTTCTTC. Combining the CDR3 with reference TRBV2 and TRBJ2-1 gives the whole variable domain EPEVTQTPSHQVTQMGQEVILRCVPISNHLYFYWYRQILGQKVEFLVSFYNNEISEKSEIFDDQFSVERPDGSNFTLKIRSTKLEDSAMYFCASSGTSGKYNEQFFGPGTRLTVL.

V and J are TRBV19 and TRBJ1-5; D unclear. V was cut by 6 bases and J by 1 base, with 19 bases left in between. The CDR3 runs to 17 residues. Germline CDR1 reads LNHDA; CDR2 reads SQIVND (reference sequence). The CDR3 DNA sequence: TGTGCCAGTAGCCTACCGGGCCTAAGTGGAAGCAATCAGCCCCAGCATTTT. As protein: CASSLPGLSGSNQPQHF.

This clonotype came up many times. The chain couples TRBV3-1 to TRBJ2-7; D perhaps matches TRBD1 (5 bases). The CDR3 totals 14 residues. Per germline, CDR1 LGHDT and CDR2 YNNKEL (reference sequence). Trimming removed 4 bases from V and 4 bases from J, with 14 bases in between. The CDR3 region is CASSPQGRPYEQYF. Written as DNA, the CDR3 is TGTGCCAGCAGCCCCCAGGGTCGACCTTACGAGCAGTACTTC.

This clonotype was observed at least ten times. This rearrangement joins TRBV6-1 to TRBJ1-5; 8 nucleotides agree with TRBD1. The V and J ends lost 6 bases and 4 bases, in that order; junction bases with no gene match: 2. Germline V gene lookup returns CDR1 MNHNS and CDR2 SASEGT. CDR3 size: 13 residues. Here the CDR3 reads CASRRQGNQPQHF. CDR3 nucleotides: TGTGCCAGCAGAAGACAGGGGAATCAGCCCCAGCATTTT.

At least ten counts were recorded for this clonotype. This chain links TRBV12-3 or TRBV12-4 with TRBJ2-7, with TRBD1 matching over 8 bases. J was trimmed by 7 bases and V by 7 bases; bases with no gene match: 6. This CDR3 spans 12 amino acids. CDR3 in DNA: TGTGCCAGCAATAGACAGGGGCGGGAGCAGTACTTC. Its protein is CASNRQGREQYF.

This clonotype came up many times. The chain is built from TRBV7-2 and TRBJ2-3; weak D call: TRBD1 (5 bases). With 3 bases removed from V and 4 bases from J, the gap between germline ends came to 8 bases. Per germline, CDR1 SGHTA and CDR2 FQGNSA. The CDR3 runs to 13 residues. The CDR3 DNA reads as TGTGCCAGCAGCTTCAGCAGGGCAGATACGCAGTATTTT. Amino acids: CASSFSRADTQYF.

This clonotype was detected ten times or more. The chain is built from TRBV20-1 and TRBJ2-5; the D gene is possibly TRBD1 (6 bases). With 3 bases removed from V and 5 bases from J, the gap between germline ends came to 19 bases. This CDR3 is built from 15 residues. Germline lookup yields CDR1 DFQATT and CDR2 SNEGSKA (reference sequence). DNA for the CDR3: TGCAGTGCTAGCCTCTCGACAGGCCGTGTCGAGACCCAGTACTTC. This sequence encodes CSASLSTGRVETQYF.

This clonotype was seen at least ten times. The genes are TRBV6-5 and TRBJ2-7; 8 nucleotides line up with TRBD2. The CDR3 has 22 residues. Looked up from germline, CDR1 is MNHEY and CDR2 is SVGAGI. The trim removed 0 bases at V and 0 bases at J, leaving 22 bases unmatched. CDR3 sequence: CASSYSRVAGTSGPLSSYEQYF. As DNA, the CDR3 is TGTGCCAGCAGTTACTCGAGGGTAGCCGGGACTAGTGGTCCCTTGAGCTCCTACGAGCAGTACTTC.

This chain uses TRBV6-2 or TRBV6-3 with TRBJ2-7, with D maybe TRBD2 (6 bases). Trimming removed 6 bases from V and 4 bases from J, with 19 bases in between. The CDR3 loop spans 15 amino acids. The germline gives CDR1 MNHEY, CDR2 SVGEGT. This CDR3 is CASSIGRGGGYEQYF. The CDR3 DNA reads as TGTGCCAGCAGCATCGGCCGGGGCGGAGGGTACGAGCAGTACTTC.

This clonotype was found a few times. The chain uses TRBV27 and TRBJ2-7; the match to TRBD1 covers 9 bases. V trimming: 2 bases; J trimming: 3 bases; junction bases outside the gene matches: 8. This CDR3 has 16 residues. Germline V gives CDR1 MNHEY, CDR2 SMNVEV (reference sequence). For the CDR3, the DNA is TGTGCCAGCAGTTTAGCGGGGGACAGGGTAGACTACGAGCAGTACTTC. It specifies CASSLAGDRVDYEQYF.

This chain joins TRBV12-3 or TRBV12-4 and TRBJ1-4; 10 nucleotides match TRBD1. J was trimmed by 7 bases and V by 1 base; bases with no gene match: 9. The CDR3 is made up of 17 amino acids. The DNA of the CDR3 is TGTGCCAGCAGTTTAGAGCACTTGACAGGGGGCGGTGAAAAACTGTTTTTT. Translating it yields CASSLEHLTGGGEKLFF.

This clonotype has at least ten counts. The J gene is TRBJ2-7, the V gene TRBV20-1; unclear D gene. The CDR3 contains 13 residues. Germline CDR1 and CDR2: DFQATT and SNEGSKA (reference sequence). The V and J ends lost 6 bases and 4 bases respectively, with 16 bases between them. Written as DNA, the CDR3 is TGCAGTGCCCCCTTACGGGTGGGGTACGAGCAGTACTTC. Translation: CSAPLRVGYEQYF.

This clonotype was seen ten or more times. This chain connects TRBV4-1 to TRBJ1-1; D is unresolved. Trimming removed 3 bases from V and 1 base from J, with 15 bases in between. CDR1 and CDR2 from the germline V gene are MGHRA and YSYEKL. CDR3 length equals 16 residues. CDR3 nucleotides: TGCGCCAGCAGCCACACCGTTTTTCAACAGAACACTGAAGCTTTCTTT. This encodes CASSHTVFQQNTEAFF.

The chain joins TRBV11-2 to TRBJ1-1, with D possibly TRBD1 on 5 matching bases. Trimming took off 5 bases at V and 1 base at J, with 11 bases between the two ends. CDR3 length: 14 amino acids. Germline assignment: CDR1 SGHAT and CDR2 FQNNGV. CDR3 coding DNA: TGTGCCAGCAGCCGCCTCCAGGGGAACACTGAAGCTTTCTTT. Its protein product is CASSRLQGNTEAFF.

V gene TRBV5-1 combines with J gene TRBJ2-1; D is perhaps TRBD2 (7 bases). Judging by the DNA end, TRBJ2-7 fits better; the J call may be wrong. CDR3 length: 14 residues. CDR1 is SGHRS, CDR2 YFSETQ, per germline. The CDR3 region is CASSLLGGANEQYF. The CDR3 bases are TGCGCCAGCAGCTTGCTAGGGGGGGCCAATGAGCAGTACTTC.

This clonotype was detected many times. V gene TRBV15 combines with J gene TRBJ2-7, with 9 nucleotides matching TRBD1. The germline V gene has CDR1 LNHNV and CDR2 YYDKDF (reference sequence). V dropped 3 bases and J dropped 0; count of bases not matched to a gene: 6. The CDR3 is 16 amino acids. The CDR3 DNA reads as TGTGCCACCAGCAGTTTGGGACAGGGAACCTCCTACGAGCAGTACTTC. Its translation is CATSSLGQGTSYEQYF.

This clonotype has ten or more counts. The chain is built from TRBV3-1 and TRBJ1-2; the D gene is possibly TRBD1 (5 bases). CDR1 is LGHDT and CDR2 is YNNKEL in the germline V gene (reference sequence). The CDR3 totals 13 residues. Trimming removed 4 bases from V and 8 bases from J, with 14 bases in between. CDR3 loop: CASSPGGGDGYTF. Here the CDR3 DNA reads TGTGCCAGCAGCCCGGGAGGAGGGGACGGCTACACCTTC.

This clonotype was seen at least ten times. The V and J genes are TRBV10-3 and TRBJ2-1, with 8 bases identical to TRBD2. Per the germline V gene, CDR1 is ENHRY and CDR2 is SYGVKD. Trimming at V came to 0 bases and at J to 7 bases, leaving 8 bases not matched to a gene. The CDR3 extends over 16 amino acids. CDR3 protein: CAISESFSSGSNEQFF. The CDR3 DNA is TGTGCCATCAGTGAGTCCTTCTCTAGCGGGTCGAATGAGCAGTTCTTC.

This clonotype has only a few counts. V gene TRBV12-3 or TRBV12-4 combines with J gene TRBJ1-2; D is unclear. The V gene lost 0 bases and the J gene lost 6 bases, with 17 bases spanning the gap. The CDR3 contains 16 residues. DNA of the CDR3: TGTGCCAGCAGTTTAGCTGGAGCTTTGGGATTCGATGGCTACACCTTC. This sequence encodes CASSLAGALGFDGYTF.

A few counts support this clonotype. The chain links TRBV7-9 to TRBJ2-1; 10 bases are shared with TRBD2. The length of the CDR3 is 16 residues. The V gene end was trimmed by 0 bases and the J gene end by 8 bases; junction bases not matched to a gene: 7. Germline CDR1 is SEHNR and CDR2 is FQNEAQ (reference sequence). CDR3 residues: CASSLARLAGVYEQFF. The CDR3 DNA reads TGTGCCAGCAGCTTAGCGCGCCTAGCGGGAGTCTATGAGCAGTTCTTC.

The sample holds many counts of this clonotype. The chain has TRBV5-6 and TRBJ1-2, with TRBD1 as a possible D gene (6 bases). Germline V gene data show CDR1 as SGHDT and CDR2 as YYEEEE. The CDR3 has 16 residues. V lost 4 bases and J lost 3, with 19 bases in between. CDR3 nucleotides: TGTGCCAGCAGCGGAGATTCGGGGGGGCCCTACTATGGCTACACCTTC. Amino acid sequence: CASSGDSGGPYYGYTF.